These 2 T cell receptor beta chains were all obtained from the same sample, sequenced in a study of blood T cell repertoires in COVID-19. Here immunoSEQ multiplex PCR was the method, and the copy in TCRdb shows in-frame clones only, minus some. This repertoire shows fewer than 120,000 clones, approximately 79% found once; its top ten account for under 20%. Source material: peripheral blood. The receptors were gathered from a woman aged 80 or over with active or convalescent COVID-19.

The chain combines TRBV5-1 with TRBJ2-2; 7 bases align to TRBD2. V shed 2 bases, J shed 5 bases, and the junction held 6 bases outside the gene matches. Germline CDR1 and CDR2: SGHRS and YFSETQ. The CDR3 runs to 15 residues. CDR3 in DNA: TGCGCCAGCAGCTTACCTAGCGGCTATACCGGGGAGCTGTTTTTT. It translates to CASSLPSGYTGELFF.

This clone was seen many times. The CDR3 spells CASSDRFTGNEKLFF. In nucleotides, the CDR3 is TGTGCCAGCAGTGACCGGTTCACGGGGAATGAAAAACTGTTTTTT. This rearrangement joins TRBV6-1 to TRBJ1-4; D not resolved. Germline V gene sequence: CDR1 MNHNS, CDR2 SASEGT. V shed 3 bases and J shed 5 bases, with 13 bases lying between them. The CDR3 spans 15 residues.